These 4 T cell receptor beta chains were all obtained from the same sample, sequenced in a study of metastatic and nonmetastatic thyroid tumors. TCRdb re-called the PCR reads with MiXCR. The sample lists about 8,000 clones, about 23% occurring once. Thyroid surgery was preceded by no treatment in any patient. The sequenced sample was tumor tissue. The source is a female donor with papillary thyroid cancer or a benign thyroid nodule (not recorded which). Some clones in this sample may be carry-over from other donors' samples.

This clone appeared a few times. V gene TRBV12-3 or TRBV12-4 combines with J gene TRBJ1-6; no clear D. This CDR3 is 12 amino acids long. V dropped 3 bases and J dropped 9 bases, with 6 bases sitting between them. CDR3 sequence: CASSFRGSPLHF. The CDR3 DNA sequence: TGTGCCAGCAGTTTTCGGGGTTCACCCCTCCACTTT.

This chain links TRBV11-3 with TRBJ2-7; D uncertain. Germline V gene sequence: CDR1 SGHNT, CDR2 YENEEA. This CDR3 spans 13 amino acids. The ends were cut back, 5 bases at V and 6 bases at J, with 14 bases in the middle. Here the CDR3 reads CASSKRGFGEQYF. As DNA, the CDR3 is TGTGCCAGCAGCAAGAGAGGATTCGGCGAGCAGTACTTC.

There are a few counts of this clone. The chain carries TRBV28 and TRBJ2-7, with 7 bases matching TRBD1. This CDR3 is 16 amino acids long. Germline V gene lookup returns CDR1 MDHEN and CDR2 SYDVKM. V lost 3 bases, J lost 3 bases, and 11 bases stayed unmatched. The CDR3 region has the DNA TGTGCCAGCAGTTTGGAGACAGGGTTCCCCGACTACGAGCAGTACTTC. Protein product: CASSLETGFPDYEQYF.

By share, this clone ranks as medium-sized. The chain employs TRBV6-5 and TRBJ2-1; 9 positions agree with TRBD2. The V gene's germline CDR1 is MNHEY and CDR2 SVGAGI. V was clipped by 2 bases and J by 6 bases; unmatched bases: 5. This CDR3 has 15 residues. The CDR3 loop is CASSYERGALNEQFF. The CDR3 DNA reads TGTGCCAGCAGTTACGAGCGGGGGGCCCTCAATGAGCAGTTCTTC.